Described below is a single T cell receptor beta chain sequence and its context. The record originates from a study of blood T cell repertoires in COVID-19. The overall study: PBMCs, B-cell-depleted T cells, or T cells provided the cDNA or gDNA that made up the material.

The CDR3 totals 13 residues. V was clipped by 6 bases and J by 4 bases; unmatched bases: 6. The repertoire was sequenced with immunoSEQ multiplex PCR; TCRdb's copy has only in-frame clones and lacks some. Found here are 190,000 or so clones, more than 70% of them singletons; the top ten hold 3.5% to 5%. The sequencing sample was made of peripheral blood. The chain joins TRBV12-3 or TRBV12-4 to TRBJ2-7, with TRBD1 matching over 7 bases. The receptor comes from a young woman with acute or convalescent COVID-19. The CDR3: CASRPGQLYEQYF. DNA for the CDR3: TGTGCCAGCAGACCGGGACAGTTGTACGAGCAGTACTTC.